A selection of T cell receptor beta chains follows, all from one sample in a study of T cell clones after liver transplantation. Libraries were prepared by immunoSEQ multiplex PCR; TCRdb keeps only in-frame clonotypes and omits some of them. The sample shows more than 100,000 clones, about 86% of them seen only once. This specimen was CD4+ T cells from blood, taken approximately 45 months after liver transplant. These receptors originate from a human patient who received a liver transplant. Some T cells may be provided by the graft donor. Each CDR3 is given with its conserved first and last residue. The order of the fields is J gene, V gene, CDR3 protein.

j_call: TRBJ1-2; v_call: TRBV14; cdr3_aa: CASSQGYRGTTYGYTF
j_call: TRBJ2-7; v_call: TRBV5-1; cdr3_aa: CASSLAGTGNNYEQYF
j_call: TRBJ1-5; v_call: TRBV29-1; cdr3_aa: CSVRAGDSNQPQHF
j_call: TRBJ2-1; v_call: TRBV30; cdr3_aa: CAWEGLAEYNEQFF
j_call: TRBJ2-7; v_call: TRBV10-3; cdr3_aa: CAISEGEGRTYEQYF
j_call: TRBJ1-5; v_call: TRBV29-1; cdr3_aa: CSVARGTGNQPQHF
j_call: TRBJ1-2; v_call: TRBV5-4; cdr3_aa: CASSLVVNYGYTF
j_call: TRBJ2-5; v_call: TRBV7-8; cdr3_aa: CASSLRGQETQYF
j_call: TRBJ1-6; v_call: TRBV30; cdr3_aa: CAWSGTGINSPLHF
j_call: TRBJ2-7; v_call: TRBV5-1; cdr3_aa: CASSPEGYEQYF
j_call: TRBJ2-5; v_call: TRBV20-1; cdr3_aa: CSARRRETQYF
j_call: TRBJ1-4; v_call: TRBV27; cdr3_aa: CASSQQGSHEKLFF
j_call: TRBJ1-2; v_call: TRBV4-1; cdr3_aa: CASSGDSVNYGYTF